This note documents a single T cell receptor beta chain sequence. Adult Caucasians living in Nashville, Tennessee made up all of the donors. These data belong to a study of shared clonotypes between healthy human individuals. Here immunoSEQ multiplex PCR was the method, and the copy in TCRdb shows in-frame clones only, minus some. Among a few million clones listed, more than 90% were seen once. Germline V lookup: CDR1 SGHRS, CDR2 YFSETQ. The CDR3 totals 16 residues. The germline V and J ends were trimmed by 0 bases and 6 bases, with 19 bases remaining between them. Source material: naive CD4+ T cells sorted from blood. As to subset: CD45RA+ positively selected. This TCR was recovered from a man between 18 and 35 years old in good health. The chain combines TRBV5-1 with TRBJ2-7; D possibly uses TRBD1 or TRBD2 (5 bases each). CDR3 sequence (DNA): TGCGCCAGCAGCTTGGAAGCCGGGACGGGATCGATCGAGCAGTACTTC. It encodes CASSLEAGTGSIEQYF.